Listed here are 30 T cell receptor beta chains from one sample, sequenced in a study of tumor-infiltrating lymphocytes in oesophageal squamous cell carcinoma. TCRdb analysed the PCR reads with MiXCR anew, one entry per CDR3 protein. The sample lists more than 3,000 distinct CDR3 sequences, approximately 19% seen once, with roughly 50% in the top ten. Sequencing was performed on normal esophageal tissue next to the tumor. The source of these receptors is a male donor with esophageal squamous cell carcinoma.

This clonotype was counted ten times or more. This chain links TRBV6-1 with TRBJ2-2, with 13 bases aligning to TRBD2. Germline lookup yields CDR1 MNHNS and CDR2 SASEGT. The CDR3 is 16 residues long. With 6 bases clipped from V and 6 bases from J, the junction kept 7 bases outside the gene matches. This CDR3 is CASSHTSGGAAGELFF. For the CDR3, the DNA is TGTGCCAGCAGCCATACTAGCGGGGGGGCTGCCGGGGAGCTGTTTTTT.

This clonotype was found many times. CDR3 nucleotides: TGTGCCAGCAGCTTGGGGACTAGCGGGGGGGCAGAGCAGTTCTTC. Translation: CASSLGTSGGAEQFF. J is TRBJ2-1 and V is TRBV5-4; 15 bases map to TRBD2. J gave up 10 bases and V 0 bases, and 2 bases lay outside the gene matches. Germline CDR1 reads SGHNT; CDR2 reads YYREEE (reference sequence). This CDR3 spans 15 amino acids.

The chain recombines TRBV9 with TRBJ2-7, with 9 bases identical to TRBD2. Gene TRBJ2-5 matches the end of the DNA better, so the J call may be wrong. This CDR3 is 16 amino acids long. Looked up from germline, CDR1 is SGDLS and CDR2 is YYNGEE. The CDR3 DNA reads TGTGCCAGCAGCGTAGATGGCGGGGGGGCCGTGGAGACCCAGTACTTC. This translates into CASSVDGGGAVETQYF.

Only a few counts were recorded for this clonotype. The chain carries TRBV5-4 and TRBJ1-1; TRBD1 might be the D (6 bases). The CDR3 is 14 amino acids. CDR1 is SGHNT, CDR2 YYREEE, per germline (reference sequence). Trimming cost V 2 bases and J 5 bases, with 13 bases left between them. The CDR3 loop reads CASSLSRGRTEAFF. CDR3 bases: TGTGCCAGCAGCTTATCCAGGGGACGAACTGAAGCTTTCTTT.

By its share, this clonotype is large. Germline and junction disagree at one end, which may indicate a read error. The chain links TRBV7-7 to TRBJ2-3, with 11 bases fitting TRBD2. The CDR3 is 15 residues long. CDR1 is SSHAT, CDR2 FNYEAQ, per germline (reference sequence). In DNA, the CDR3 is TGTGCTAGCAGCCCCTCTAGCGGGGGGAGAGATACGCAGTATTTT. This translates into CASSPSSGGRDTQYF.

This chain uses TRBV5-6 with TRBJ1-2; D possibly corresponds to TRBD1 (5 bases). The germline gives CDR1 SGHDT, CDR2 YYEEEE. CDR3 length: 14 residues. V lost 4 bases to trimming and J lost 5 bases, with 15 bases between them. CDR3 residues: CASSLGTEPYGYTF. CDR3 bases: TGTGCCAGCAGCCTCGGGACCGAACCTTATGGCTACACCTTC.

The chain combines TRBV4-2 with TRBJ2-7, with D uncertain. Trimming took 0 bases from V and 2 from J, leaving 8 bases between them. Looked up from germline, CDR1 is LGHNA and CDR2 is YNFKEQ. This CDR3 comprises 14 residues. Written as DNA, the CDR3 is TGTGCCAGCAGCCAAGACCCAGACACCTACGAGCAGTACTTC. Translation gives CASSQDPDTYEQYF.

Notes on this clonotype: An end of the junction does not agree with germline; a read error may underlie this. J is TRBJ2-3 and V is TRBV7-2; the D gene is possibly TRBD1 (6 bases). Germline V gene data show CDR1 as SGHTA and CDR2 as FQGNSA. The CDR3 loop spans 13 amino acids. The DNA of the CDR3 is TGTGCCAGCAGCCCCACAGGGCCCGGGGAGCTGTACTTC. Its protein product is CASSPTGPGELYF. Supplemented by reference TRBV7-2 and TRBJ2-3, the full variable domain reads GAGVSQSPSNKVTEKGKDVELRCDPISGHTALYWYRQSLGQGLEFLIYFQGNSAPDKSGLPSDRFSAERTGGSVSTLTIQRTQQEDSAVYLCASSPTGPGELYFGPGTRLTVL.

In its sample, this clonotype was seen many times. The rearrangement joins TRBV11-2 to TRBJ2-7, with D maybe TRBD2 (5 bases). The germline V and J ends were trimmed by 4 bases and 4 bases, with 14 bases remaining between them. The length of the CDR3 is 14 residues. Looked up from germline, CDR1 is SGHAT and CDR2 is FQNNGV. The CDR3 protein is CASSSLLRAYEQYF. CDR3 DNA: TGTGCCAGCAGCTCTCTTCTGCGGGCGTACGAGCAGTACTTC.

The chain employs TRBV5-6 and TRBJ1-1; 8 bases map to TRBD1. Germline V gives CDR1 SGHDT, CDR2 YYEEEE. CDR3 length: 15 amino acids. The junction had 6 bases not matched to a gene; V was cut back by 5 bases and J by 0 bases. The CDR3 coding sequence is TGTGCCAGCAGTCATGGGGACAGGCTGAACACTGAAGCTTTCTTT. Protein sequence: CASSHGDRLNTEAFF. Combining the CDR3 with reference TRBV5-6 and TRBJ1-1 gives the whole variable domain DAGVTQSPTHLIKTRGQQVTLRCSPKSGHDTVSWYQQALGQGPQFIFQYYEEEERQRGNFPDRFSGHQFPNYSSELNVNALLLGDSALYLCASSHGDRLNTEAFFGQGTRLTVV.

This clonotype was observed a few times. The chain couples TRBV20-1 to TRBJ2-1; D uncertain. The J call may be mistaken, given a closer DNA end match to TRBJ2-7. Germline loops: CDR1 DFQATT, CDR2 SNEGSKA (reference sequence). The CDR3 runs to 13 residues. The CDR3 here is CSVTEPYSYEQYF. CDR3 bases: TGCAGTGTAACGGAACCATACTCCTACGAGCAGTACTTC.

In this sample, this clonotype turned up many times. This chain links TRBV6-1 with TRBJ2-1, with TRBD2 identical over 9 bases. TRBJ2-7 explains the end of the DNA better; the J call may be wrong. This CDR3 has 14 amino acids. Germline assignment: CDR1 MNHNS and CDR2 SASEGT. The CDR3 protein is CASRGLAGPYEQYF. The CDR3 DNA sequence: TGTGCCAGCAGGGGGCTAGCGGGGCCTTACGAGCAGTACTTC.

This clonotype is judged medium-sized (0.01 to 0.1%). This rearrangement joins TRBV10-3 to TRBJ2-3; 10 bases map to TRBD2. Germline loops: CDR1 ENHRY, CDR2 SYGVKD. V lost 3 bases and J lost 1; bases outside the gene matches: 7. The CDR3 contains 17 residues. The CDR3 DNA is TGTGCCATCAGTGACCCAGCGGGGGGGCTCGGCACAGATACGCAGTATTTT. It yields the protein CAISDPAGGLGTDTQYF.

This clonotype was seen repeatedly, ten times or more. This chain links TRBV28 with TRBJ1-6, with D possibly TRBD1 on 5 matching bases. The V end lost 5 bases, the J end lost 0 bases, and 8 bases lay between the germline ends. The CDR3 is 15 residues long. Germline V gene data show CDR1 as MDHEN and CDR2 as SYDVKM. Here the CDR3 DNA reads TGTGCCAGCAGTACGGGGCCCTCCTATAATTCACCCCTCCACTTT. This codes for CASSTGPSYNSPLHF.

This sequence joins TRBV9 and TRBJ1-1, with D hard to call. V was pared by 3 bases and J by 2 bases, with 14 bases between. Germline CDR1 SGDLS, CDR2 YYNGEE. The CDR3 totals 15 residues. The CDR3 region has the DNA TGTGCCAGCAGCGCCGGATCCCTCGGAAACACTGAAGCTTTCTTT. Protein product: CASSAGSLGNTEAFF.

By proportion, this clonotype is medium-sized. The chain uses TRBV5-6 and TRBJ2-1, with 12 bases fitting TRBD2. The CDR3 contains 20 residues. In germline, CDR1 is SGHDT, CDR2 YYEEEE. J was trimmed by 3 bases and V by 4 bases; bases with no gene match: 17. Here the CDR3 reads CASSPRFHVPTSGGYNEQFF. CDR3 nucleotide sequence: TGTGCCAGCAGCCCACGTTTCCACGTTCCGACTAGCGGGGGCTACAATGAGCAGTTCTTC.

In its sample, this clonotype was seen a few times. V gene TRBV7-2 combines with J gene TRBJ2-1; D is ambiguous. V was trimmed by 5 bases and J by 5 bases, leaving 7 bases between them. This CDR3 comprises 12 residues. CDR1 is SGHTA and CDR2 is FQGNSA in the germline V gene. CDR3 region: CASSLHHNEQFF. The CDR3 region has the DNA TGTGCCAGCAGCCTCCATCACAATGAGCAGTTCTTC.

At least ten counts were recorded for this clonotype. The chain joins TRBV4-2 to TRBJ2-3; D tentatively fits TRBD1 or TRBD2 (6 bases each). The CDR3 has 17 residues. Germline CDR1 LGHNA, CDR2 YNFKEQ. V gave up 1 base and J gave up 2 bases, with 16 bases separating them. In nucleotides, the CDR3 is TGTGCCAGCAGCCAAGGGGAAGGAGGGGGGCCCACAGATACGCAGTATTTT. Amino acids: CASSQGEGGGPTDTQYF.

This clonotype was recorded many times. This rearrangement joins TRBV14 to TRBJ1-1; D gene ambiguous. Trimming pared 5 bases from V and 0 bases from J, leaving 16 bases between. Germline CDR1 reads SGHDN; CDR2 reads FVKESK. This CDR3 has 16 amino acids. The CDR3 reads CASSSLRTVMNTEAFF. The CDR3 nucleotides are TGTGCCAGCAGCTCCCTCCGGACCGTCATGAACACTGAAGCTTTCTTT.

A remark on this clonotype: Being one base from a much bigger clone, this may be a read error. The gene calls are TRBV6-2 or TRBV6-3 and TRBJ1-2; D is unclear. The CDR3 spans 14 residues. CDR1 is MNHEY, CDR2 SVGEGT, per germline. This CDR3 reads CASSRAQGGYDYTF. The CDR3 bases are TGTGCCAGCAGTCGGGCCCAAGGAGGCTATGACTACACCTTC.

This clonotype was counted between two and nine times. The V call is TRBV2, the J call TRBJ1-6, with D maybe TRBD1 (5 bases). Trimming removed 9 bases from V and 7 bases from J, with 10 bases in between. The CDR3 runs 12 residues. The germline V gene encodes CDR1 SNHLY and CDR2 FYNNEI. The CDR3 here is CARGTENSPLHF. The CDR3 bases are TGTGCCAGGGGGACGGAAAATTCACCCCTCCACTTT.

With regard to this clonotype: The conserved phenylalanine or tryptophan normally closing the CDR3 is absent here, so this likely arose from a read error. The DNA is left out, because the CDR3 cannot be placed on it with certainty; the CDR3 is given as TCRdb lists it. The genes are TRBV6-8 and TRBJ2-1; the listed D gene, TRBD2, was not tested against the DNA. Counting both end residues, the CDR3 totals 17 amino acids. Germline V gene sequence: CDR1 MNHGY, CDR2 SAAAGT. The CDR3 protein is CASTVAGGLSYEQYFGS.

This clonotype has a count of ten or more. The V call is TRBV5-6, the J call TRBJ2-1; 8 bases are a match to TRBD1. V was pared by 3 bases and J by 7 bases, with 3 bases of the junction left unmatched. Germline CDR1 and CDR2: SGHDT and YYEEEE. This CDR3 has 13 amino acids. The CDR3 protein is CASSWTGNNEQFF. As DNA, the CDR3 is TGTGCCAGCAGCTGGACAGGGAATAATGAGCAGTTCTTC.

This clonotype has just a few counts. The V and J genes are TRBV4-1 and TRBJ1-5, with a weak D call TRBD1 (5 bases). V shed 2 bases and J shed 1 base, with 12 bases lying between them. CDR1 MGHRA and CDR2 YSYEKL come from the germline V gene. The CDR3 contains 16 residues. Here the CDR3 reads CASSQSRDRSNQPQHF. The CDR3 bases are TGCGCCAGCAGCCAATCCAGGGATCGGAGCAATCAGCCCCAGCATTTT.

Remarks on this clonotype: The conserved phenylalanine or tryptophan is not found at the CDR3 terminus, so this likely reflects a read error. Because the CDR3's place on the DNA is in doubt, the DNA is left out and the CDR3 is given as listed by TCRdb. The chain combines TRBV7-2 with TRBJ2-6; whether TRBD1, the table's D call, matches the DNA was not checked. CDR1 is SGHTA and CDR2 is FQGNSA in the germline V gene. The CDR3 extends over 9 residues, inclusive of both ends. CDR3 in amino acids: CASSLVSGQ.

With regard to this clonotype: This sequence may be a read error, since a much larger clone differs from it by one base. The rearrangement links TRBV7-3 to TRBJ2-3; D might be TRBD2 (7 bases). The end of the DNA is better explained by TRBJ2-7, so the J call may be wrong. This CDR3 region has 13 residues. The germline gives CDR1 SGHTA, CDR2 FQGTGA. DNA for the CDR3: TGTGCCAGCCGAGGGAGGGGGGCCAATGAGCAGTACTTC. Translated: CASRGRGANEQYF.

This chain uses TRBV11-1 with TRBJ2-1; 8 bases agree with TRBD1. With V trimmed by 3 bases and J by 12 bases, 13 bases remained unmatched. Germline CDR1 and CDR2: SGHAT and FQDESV (reference sequence). CDR3 length: 15 residues. The CDR3 DNA follows: TGTGCCAGCAGCTTGATGAGACAGGGGTCAGATACGCAGTTCTTC. Translation gives CASSLMRQGSDTQFF. The full variable domain, rest sourced from reference TRBV11-1 and TRBJ2-1, is EAEVAQSPRYKITEKSQAVAFWCDPISGHATLYWYRQILGQGPELLVQFQDESVVDDSQLPKDRFSAERLKGVDSTLKIQPAELGDSAMYLCASSLMRQGSDTQFFGPGTRLTVL.

Notes on this clonotype: The junction and the germline gene differ at one end; a read error may be behind it. The V gene is TRBV6-6, the J gene TRBJ1-1, with TRBD1 as a possible D gene (6 bases). This CDR3 contains 14 residues. CDR1 is MNHNY and CDR2 is SVGAGI in the germline V gene (reference sequence). The CDR3 here is CASPRGGVSGELYF. The CDR3 coding sequence is TGTGCCAGCCCAAGGGGGGGGGTTAGCGGGGAGCTGTATTTT.

This clonotype has ten or more counts. The chain recombines TRBV5-1 with TRBJ2-2, with D unclear. The V gene lost 3 bases and the J gene lost 7 bases, with 10 bases spanning the gap. The germline V gene has CDR1 SGHRS and CDR2 YFSETQ. This CDR3 spans 13 amino acids. This CDR3 is CASSSVGYGELFF. CDR3 bases: TGCGCCAGCAGCTCCGTGGGCTACGGGGAGCTGTTTTTT.

This clonotype was seen a handful of times. The chain uses TRBV7-2 and TRBJ2-7, with TRBD2 identical over 7 bases. V lost 5 bases to trimming and J lost 9 bases; unmatched junction nucleotides: 10. CDR1 and CDR2 (germline): SGHTA, FQGNSA. This CDR3 contains 13 residues. The CDR3 nucleotides read TGTGCCAGCAGCCCCAAACTAGCGACAGTGCAGTACTTC. Its translation: CASSPKLATVQYF.